The TCR beta chain described here comes from a study of T cell responses to AZD1222 COVID-19 vaccine. Only in-frame clones appear in the TCRdb table, and some are missing; sequencing was by immunoSEQ multiplex PCR. This sample carries 150,000 to 200,000 clones, around 89% of them seen once, and the ten largest clones take 5% to 7.5%. Per the germline V gene, CDR1 is LNHDA and CDR2 is SQIVND (reference sequence). The J segment lost 1 base and the V segment lost 7 bases, leaving 11 bases of the junction unmatched. The CDR3 consists of 16 residues. The receptor's source is an adult in good health. Sequencing used peripheral blood, obtained on day 0 of AZD1222 vaccination. The V gene is TRBV19, the J gene TRBJ1-1; 8 positions match TRBD1. The CDR3 region is CASKPWTGIQNTEAFF. In DNA form, the CDR3 reads TGTGCCAGTAAACCCTGGACAGGGATCCAGAACACTGAAGCTTTCTTT.